This TCR beta chain derives from a study of radiotherapy plus CTLA-4 blockade in lung cancer. Whole-study results and caveats: Early clone dynamics of blood T cells, plus interferon-beta, reportedly predicted response best.

As regards this clone: The antigen remains undetermined.

Repertoires were generated with immunoSEQ multiplex PCR, while TCRdb's copy carries only in-frame clones and drops some. The data hold 24,000 or so clones, with roughly 70% observed a single time. Germline V CDR1 and CDR2: SQVTM, ANQGSEA. V dropped 4 bases and J dropped 4 bases, with 14 bases sitting between them. CDR3 length equals 14 residues. The receptor comes from a human donor with non-small cell lung cancer whose response to radiotherapy plus ipilimumab could not be evaluated. The V gene is TRBV29-1, the J gene TRBJ2-1; a weak D match, TRBD2 (6 bases). The source material was peripheral blood, sampled from a patient treated with radiotherapy plus ipilimumab. CDR3 in DNA: TGCAGCGTTGTAGGGGACTCAAGGTACAATGAGCAGTTCTTC. This gives the protein CSVVGDSRYNEQFF.